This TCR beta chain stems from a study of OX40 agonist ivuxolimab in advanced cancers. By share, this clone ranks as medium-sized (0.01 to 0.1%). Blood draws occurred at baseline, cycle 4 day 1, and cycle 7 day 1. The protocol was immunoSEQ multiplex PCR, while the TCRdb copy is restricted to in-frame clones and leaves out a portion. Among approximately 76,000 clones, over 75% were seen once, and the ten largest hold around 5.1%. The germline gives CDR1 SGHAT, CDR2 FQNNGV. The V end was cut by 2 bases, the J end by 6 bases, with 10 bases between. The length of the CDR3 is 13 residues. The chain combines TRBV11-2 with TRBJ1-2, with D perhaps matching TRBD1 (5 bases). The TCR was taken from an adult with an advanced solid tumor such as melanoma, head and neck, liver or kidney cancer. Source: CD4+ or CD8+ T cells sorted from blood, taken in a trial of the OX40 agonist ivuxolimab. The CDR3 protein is CASSLWSRDGYTF. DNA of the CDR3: TGTGCCAGCAGCTTATGGTCCAGGGATGGCTACACCTTC.